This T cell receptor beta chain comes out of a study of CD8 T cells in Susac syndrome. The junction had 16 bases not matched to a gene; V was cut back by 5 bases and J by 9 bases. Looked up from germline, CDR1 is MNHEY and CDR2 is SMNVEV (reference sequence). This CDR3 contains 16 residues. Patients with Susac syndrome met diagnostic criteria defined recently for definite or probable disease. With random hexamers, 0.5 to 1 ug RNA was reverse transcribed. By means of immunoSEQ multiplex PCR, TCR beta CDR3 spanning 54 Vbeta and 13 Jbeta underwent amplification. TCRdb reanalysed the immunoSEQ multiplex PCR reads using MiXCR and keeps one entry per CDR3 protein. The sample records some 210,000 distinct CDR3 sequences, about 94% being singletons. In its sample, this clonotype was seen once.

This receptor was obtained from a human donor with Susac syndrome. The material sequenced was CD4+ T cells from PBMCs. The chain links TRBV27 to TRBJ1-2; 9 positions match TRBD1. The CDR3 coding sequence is TGTGCCAGCAGTCCTAGCCGGGACAGGGATCTAAATAGCTACACCTTC. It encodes CASSPSRDRDLNSYTF.